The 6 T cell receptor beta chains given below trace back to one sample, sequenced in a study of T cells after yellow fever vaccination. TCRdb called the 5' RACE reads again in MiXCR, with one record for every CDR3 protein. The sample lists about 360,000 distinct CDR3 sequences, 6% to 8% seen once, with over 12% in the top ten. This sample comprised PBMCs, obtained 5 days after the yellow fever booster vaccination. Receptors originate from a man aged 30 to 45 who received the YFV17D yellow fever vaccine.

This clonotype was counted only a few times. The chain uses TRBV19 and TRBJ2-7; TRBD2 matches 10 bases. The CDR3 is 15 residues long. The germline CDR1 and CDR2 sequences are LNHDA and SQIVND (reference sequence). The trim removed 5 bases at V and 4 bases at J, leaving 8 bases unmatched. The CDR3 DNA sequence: TGTGCCAGTAGTCCCGAGCGGGAGGGCCAGTACGAGCAGTACTTC. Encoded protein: CASSPEREGQYEQYF.

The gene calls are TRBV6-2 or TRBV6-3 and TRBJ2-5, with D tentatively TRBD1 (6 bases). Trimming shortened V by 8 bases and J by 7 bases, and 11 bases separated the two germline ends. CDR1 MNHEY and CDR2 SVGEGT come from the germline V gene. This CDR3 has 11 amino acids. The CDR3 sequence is CASADRSTQYF. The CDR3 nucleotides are TGTGCCAGCGCCGACAGGTCGACCCAGTACTTC.

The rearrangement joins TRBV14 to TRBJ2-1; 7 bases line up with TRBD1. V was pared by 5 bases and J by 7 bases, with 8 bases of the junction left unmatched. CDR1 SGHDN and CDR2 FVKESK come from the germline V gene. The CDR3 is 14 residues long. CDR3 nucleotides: TGTGCCAGCAGCGCTTTAGGGGGCTCGAATGAGCAGTTCTTC. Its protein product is CASSALGGSNEQFF.

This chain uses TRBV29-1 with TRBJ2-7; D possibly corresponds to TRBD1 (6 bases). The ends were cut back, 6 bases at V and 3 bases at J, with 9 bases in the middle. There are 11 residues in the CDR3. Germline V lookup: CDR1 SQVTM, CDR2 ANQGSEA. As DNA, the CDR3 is TGCAGCGTCCACAGGGACTACGAGCAGTACTTC. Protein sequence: CSVHRDYEQYF.

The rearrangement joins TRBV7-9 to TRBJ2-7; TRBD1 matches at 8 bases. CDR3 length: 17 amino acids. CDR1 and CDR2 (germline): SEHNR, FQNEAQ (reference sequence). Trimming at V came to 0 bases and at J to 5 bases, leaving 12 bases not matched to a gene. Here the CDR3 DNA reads TGTGCCAGCAGCTTAGCGTATGTGGCAGGGGGCATAGACGAGCAGTACTTC. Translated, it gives CASSLAYVAGGIDEQYF. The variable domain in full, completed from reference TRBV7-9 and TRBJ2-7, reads DTGVSQNPRHKITKRGQNVTFRCDPISEHNRLYWYRQTLGQGPEFLTYFQNEAQLEKSRLLSDRFSAERPKGSFSTLEIQRTEQGDSAMYLCASSLAYVAGGIDEQYFGPGTRLTVT.

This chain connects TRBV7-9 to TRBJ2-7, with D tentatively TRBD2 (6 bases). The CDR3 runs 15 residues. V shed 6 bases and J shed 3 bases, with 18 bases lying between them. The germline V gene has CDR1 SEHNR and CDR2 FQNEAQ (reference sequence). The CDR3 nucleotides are TGTGCCAGCAGTAACCCCTCGGGGGTATTCTACGAGCAGTACTTC. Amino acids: CASSNPSGVFYEQYF.